Below, one T cell receptor beta chain is given with its context. 60 Vbeta and 13 Jbeta primers were used in PCR. TCRdb's copy holds only in-frame clones and misses some; the assay was immunoSEQ multiplex PCR. The sample holds about 130,000 clones, 77% seen once. This record belongs to a study of cytomegalovirus exposure and HLA in healthy donors. Input material: PBMCs. The sequence was collected from a woman aged 40 to 49 in good health and CMV-seropositive.

As DNA, the CDR3 is TGCGCCAGCAGCTTGGTTGGGCTAAACACTGAAGCTTTCTTT. Encoded protein: CASSLVGLNTEAFF. The V gene is TRBV5-1, the J gene TRBJ1-1; no clear D gene. V gave up 0 bases and J gave up 2 bases, with 8 bases separating them. Germline CDR1 SGHRS, CDR2 YFSETQ. The CDR3 loop spans 14 amino acids.